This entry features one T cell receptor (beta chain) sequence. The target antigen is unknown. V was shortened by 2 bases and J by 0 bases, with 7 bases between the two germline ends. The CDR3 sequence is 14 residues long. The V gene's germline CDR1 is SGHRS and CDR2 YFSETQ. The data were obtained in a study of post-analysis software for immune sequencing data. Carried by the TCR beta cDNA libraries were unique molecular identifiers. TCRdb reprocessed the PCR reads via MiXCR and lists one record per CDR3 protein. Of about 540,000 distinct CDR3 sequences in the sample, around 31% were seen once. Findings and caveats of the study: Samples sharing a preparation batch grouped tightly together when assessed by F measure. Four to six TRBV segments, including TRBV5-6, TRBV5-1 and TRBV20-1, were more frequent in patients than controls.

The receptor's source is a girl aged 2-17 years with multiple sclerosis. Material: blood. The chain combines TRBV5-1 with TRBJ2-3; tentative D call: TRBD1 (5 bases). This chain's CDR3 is CASSFQGSTDTQYF. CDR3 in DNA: TGCGCCAGCAGCTTTCAGGGTAGCACAGATACGCAGTATTTT.